The 11 T cell receptor beta chains below all came from one sample that was sequenced in a study of T cell responses to AZD1222 COVID-19 vaccine. Produced via immunoSEQ multiplex PCR; TCRdb's table is partial and in-frame only. This repertoire shows about 110,000 clones, roughly 92% found once; its top ten account for around 2.5%. This material consisted of peripheral blood, taken 28 days after the second AZD1222 dose. The receptors come from an adult who received the AZD1222 COVID-19 vaccine.

This chain connects TRBV10-3 to TRBJ2-5, with TRBD1 as a possible D gene (6 bases). CDR1 and CDR2 (germline): ENHRY, SYGVKD. The CDR3 spans 14 residues. V was clipped by 10 bases and J by 0 bases, with 15 bases between them. For the CDR3, the DNA is TGTGCCACGAGGGGGTTTGGGGACCAAGAGACCCAGTACTTC. Its translation is CATRGFGDQETQYF.

The gene calls are TRBV5-1 and TRBJ2-5; the match to TRBD2 covers 10 bases. The junction had 9 bases not matched to a gene; V was cut back by 4 bases and J by 3 bases. Germline-derived CDR1 and CDR2 are SGHRS and YFSETQ. CDR3 length equals 16 residues. CDR3 nucleotide sequence: TGCGCCAGCAGCCCTGGACAGCGGGGGGGGAAAGAGACCCAGTACTTC. It is translated as CASSPGQRGGKETQYF. The variable domain in full, with the rest retrieved from reference TRBV5-1 and TRBJ2-5, is KAGVTQTPRYLIKTRGQQVTLSCSPISGHRSVSWYQQTPGQGLQFLFEYFSETQRNKGNFPGRFSGRQFSNSRSEMNVSTLELGDSALYLCASSPGQRGGKETQYFGPGTRLLVL.

The chain recombines TRBV12-3 or TRBV12-4 with TRBJ1-2; D unclear. V was shortened by 3 bases and J by 3 bases, with 8 bases between the two germline ends. The CDR3 loop spans 13 amino acids. CDR3 residues: CASSFRGDYGYTF. CDR3 DNA sequence: TGTGCCAGCAGTTTTCGGGGTGACTATGGCTACACCTTC.

The chain recombines TRBV5-5 with TRBJ1-1; D is possibly TRBD1 (5 bases). The CDR3 is 15 amino acids. V was trimmed by 5 bases and J by 3 bases, leaving 17 bases between them. The V gene's germline CDR1 is SGHKS and CDR2 YYEKEE (reference sequence). The CDR3 nucleotides are TGTGCCAGCAGAGTGGTAGGGGCGGCTGACACTGAAGCTTTCTTT. This encodes CASRVVGAADTEAFF.

The genes are TRBV5-1 and TRBJ1-2; D gene unclear. The ends were cut back, 2 bases at V and 8 bases at J, with 13 bases in the middle. Germline V gene sequence: CDR1 SGHRS, CDR2 YFSETQ. The CDR3 covers 13 residues. CDR3 loop: CASSFRMGSGYTF. The CDR3 coding sequence is TGCGCCAGCAGCTTCCGGATGGGTTCAGGCTACACCTTC.

The CDR3 loop is CASTPPGTTNEKLFF. CDR3 bases: TGTGCCAGCACCCCCCCGGGAACAACTAATGAAAAACTGTTTTTT. This rearrangement joins TRBV28 to TRBJ1-4; D is uncertain. CDR3 length: 15 amino acids. The ends were cut back, 7 bases at V and 0 bases at J, with 12 bases in the middle. In germline, CDR1 is MDHEN, CDR2 SYDVKM.

The chain employs TRBV10-3 and TRBJ1-4; 9 positions agree with TRBD1. Germline assignment: CDR1 ENHRY and CDR2 SYGVKD. V shed 0 bases, J shed 6 bases, and the junction held 2 bases outside the gene matches. This CDR3 is built from 15 residues. This CDR3 is CAISESTGGDEKLFF. The CDR3 DNA reads TGTGCCATCAGTGAGTCCACAGGGGGCGATGAAAAACTGTTTTTT.

The chain employs TRBV6-4 and TRBJ1-2; perhaps TRBD1 as D (6 bases). Deletions cut 6 bases from V and 4 bases from J, with 21 bases between. The CDR3 consists of 16 residues. The germline V gene encodes CDR1 MRHNA and CDR2 SNTAGT. The CDR3 bases are TGTGCCAGCAGGTACCCCCTCCGGGGGCTGCCCTATGGCTACACCTTC. Translation: CASRYPLRGLPYGYTF.

This clone was seen only once. The chain combines TRBV11-3 with TRBJ2-1, with 7 bases fitting TRBD2. Germline CDR1 reads SGHNT; CDR2 reads YENEEA. The CDR3 is 14 residues long. V was pared by 3 bases and J by 5 bases, with 4 bases of the junction left unmatched. CDR3 in DNA: TGTGCCAGCAGCTTCGGACGGGGGGACAATGAGCAGTTCTTC. It yields the protein CASSFGRGDNEQFF.

This clone appeared a few times. The chain recombines TRBV6-4 with TRBJ1-5; 10 nucleotides agree with TRBD1. The CDR3 loop spans 15 amino acids. The trim removed 7 bases at V and 2 bases at J, leaving 5 bases unmatched. Germline CDR1 is MRHNA and CDR2 is SNTAGT. The CDR3 coding sequence is TGTGCCAGCAATCTTGGGACAGGGGGCAATCAGCCCCAGCATTTT. Translated: CASNLGTGGNQPQHF.

V and J are TRBV6-5 and TRBJ2-5; 12 nucleotides line up with TRBD2. The CDR3 is 16 amino acids. V shed 0 bases, J shed 4 bases, and the junction held 3 bases outside the gene matches. CDR1 and CDR2 from the germline V gene are MNHEY and SVGAGI. The CDR3 here is CASSYSSTSGGETQYF. Here the CDR3 DNA reads TGTGCCAGCAGTTACTCGTCGACTAGCGGGGGAGAGACCCAGTACTTC.